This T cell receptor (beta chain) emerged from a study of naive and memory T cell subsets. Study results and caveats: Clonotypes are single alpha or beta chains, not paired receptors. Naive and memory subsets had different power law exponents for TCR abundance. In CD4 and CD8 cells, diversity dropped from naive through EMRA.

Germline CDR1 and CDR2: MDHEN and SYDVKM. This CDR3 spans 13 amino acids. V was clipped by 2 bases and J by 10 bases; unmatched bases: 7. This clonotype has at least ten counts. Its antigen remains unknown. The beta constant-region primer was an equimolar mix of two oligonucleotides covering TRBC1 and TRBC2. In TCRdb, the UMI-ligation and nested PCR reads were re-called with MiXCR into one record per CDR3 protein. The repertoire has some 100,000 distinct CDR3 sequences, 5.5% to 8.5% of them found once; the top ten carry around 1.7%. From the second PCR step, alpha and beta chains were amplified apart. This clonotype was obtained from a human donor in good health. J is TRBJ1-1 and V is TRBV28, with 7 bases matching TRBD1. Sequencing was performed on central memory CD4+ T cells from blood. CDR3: CASSLQGVVAAFF. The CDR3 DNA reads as TGTGCCAGCAGTTTACAGGGGGTGGTTGCAGCTTTCTTT.